The 30 T cell receptor beta chains reported below all come from one sample, sequenced in a study of PD-1 blockade in classical Hodgkin lymphoma (dated by TCRdb to 2018 to 2021). According to the study, the label for this sample's time point signals: cycle 1 day 1 (C1D1), immediately before nivolumab initiation. Every trial patient had relapsed following autologous stem cell transplantation, and prior brentuximab vedotin exposure was what differed among cohorts A, B and C. Library preparation employed the immunoSEQ multiplex PCR assay. As stored in TCRdb, this immuneACCESS dataset retains in-frame rearrangements with V and J assigned. A fraction of the clones does not appear; measured against another copy, unresolved V genes explain less than half of the discrepancy, and the remainder lacks a known reason. Recorded for this sample are 40,000 to 50,000 clones; around 80% of them occurred a single time. Jointly, the top ten make up roughly an eighth of the sample.

Sequenced here: peripheral blood mononuclear cells (PBMCs), sampled at baseline. The receptors come from a human donor with classical Hodgkin lymphoma.

The V call is TRBV5-6, the J call TRBJ2-7; TRBD1 might be the D (5 bases). Per germline, CDR1 SGHDT and CDR2 YYEEEE. The CDR3 consists of 14 residues. Deletions cut 0 bases from V and 2 bases from J, with 9 bases between. The CDR3 spells CASSLVRAPYEQYF. In DNA, the CDR3 is TGTGCCAGCAGCTTGGTCAGGGCCCCCTACGAGCAGTACTTC.

The chain links TRBV19 to TRBJ2-7, with 11 nucleotides matching TRBD2. V dropped 3 bases and J dropped 0; count of bases not matched to a gene: 7. The CDR3 loop spans 17 amino acids. Germline V gene sequence: CDR1 LNHDA, CDR2 SQIVND (reference sequence). CDR3 nucleotide sequence: TGTGCCAGTAGTATCTCGGCTAGCGGGGGGAACTCCTACGAGCAGTACTTC. This codes for CASSISASGGNSYEQYF.

The chain recombines TRBV5-5 with TRBJ2-1; no firm D call. V lost 0 bases to trimming and J lost 0 bases, with 7 bases between them. CDR1 is SGHKS and CDR2 is YYEKEE in the germline V gene (reference sequence). The CDR3 extends over 15 amino acids. The CDR3 DNA sequence: TGTGCCAGCAGCTTGGCCTTTAGCTCCTACAATGAGCAGTTCTTC. It yields the protein CASSLAFSSYNEQFF.

This clone was detected once. The chain joins TRBV5-4 to TRBJ2-3; D not resolved. This CDR3 is 13 amino acids long. Trimming cost V 0 bases and J 4 bases, with 6 bases left between them. From germline, CDR1 is SGHNT and CDR2 YYREEE (reference sequence). CDR3 bases: TGTGCCAGCAGCTTGGACTTCCCAGATACGCAGTATTTT. The encoded protein is CASSLDFPDTQYF.

This clone was picked up one time. The J gene is TRBJ2-1, the V gene TRBV5-1, with unresolved D. V dropped 1 base and J dropped 2 bases, with 16 bases sitting between them. Germline-derived CDR1 and CDR2 are SGHRS and YFSETQ. The CDR3 is made up of 17 amino acids. CDR3 region: CASSLIGRGRAYNEQFF. Here the CDR3 DNA reads TGCGCCAGCAGCTTGATAGGTCGAGGTAGAGCCTACAATGAGCAGTTCTTC.

This chain uses TRBV28 with TRBJ2-2; D is unresolved. Germline V lookup: CDR1 MDHEN, CDR2 SYDVKM. V lost 3 bases to trimming and J lost 5 bases, with 13 bases between them. CDR3 length equals 15 residues. CDR3 in DNA: TGTGCCAGCAGTTTGACATCCTCGAGGACCGGGGAGCTGTTTTTT. Encoded protein: CASSLTSSRTGELFF.

The V gene is TRBV19, the J gene TRBJ2-5; D gene ambiguous. V dropped 7 bases and J dropped 0 bases, with 9 bases sitting between them. CDR3 length: 13 amino acids. Germline CDR1 is LNHDA and CDR2 is SQIVND (reference sequence). Here the CDR3 reads CASTADHQETQYF. Here the CDR3 DNA reads TGTGCCAGTACCGCGGACCACCAAGAGACCCAGTACTTC.

The V gene is TRBV19, the J gene TRBJ1-5; a weak D match, TRBD1 (6 bases). Between the trimmed V and J ends, which lost 3 bases and 0 bases, there was a span of 9 bases. CDR3 length equals 15 residues. Germline V gene lookup returns CDR1 LNHDA and CDR2 SQIVND (reference sequence). The CDR3 bases are TGTGCCAGTAGTATGAACAGGGATAGCAATCAGCCCCAGCATTTT. As protein: CASSMNRDSNQPQHF.

This chain uses TRBV10-3 with TRBJ2-7; D possibly corresponds to TRBD1 (6 bases). Germline CDR1 is ENHRY and CDR2 is SYGVKD. CDR3 length equals 14 residues. V was shortened by 6 bases and J by 6 bases, with 18 bases between the two germline ends. The CDR3 loop is CAIRKQGAGSEQYF. The CDR3 coding sequence is TGTGCCATCAGAAAACAGGGAGCTGGCAGCGAGCAGTACTTC.

The chain links TRBV30 to TRBJ2-7, with 12 bases identical to TRBD2. Germline V lookup: CDR1 GTSNPN, CDR2 SVGIG (reference sequence). The CDR3 has 13 residues. The V segment lost 5 bases and the J segment 6 bases; nucleotides outside the gene matches: 5. The chain's CDR3 is CAWASGGAREQYF. The CDR3 DNA reads as TGTGCCTGGGCTAGCGGGGGGGCCCGCGAGCAGTACTTC.

The gene calls are TRBV19 and TRBJ1-2; 10 nucleotides match TRBD1. Germline CDR1 reads LNHDA; CDR2 reads SQIVND (reference sequence). Trimming took 6 bases from V and 4 from J; bases not matched to a gene: 11. The CDR3 runs 16 residues. The chain's CDR3 is CASSPGQGISFYGYTF. The CDR3 DNA is TGTGCCAGTAGCCCGGGACAGGGGATTAGTTTCTATGGCTACACCTTC.

The chain joins TRBV7-9 to TRBJ2-1, with D possibly matching TRBD1 (6 bases). CDR3 length: 17 residues. Trimming took 6 bases from V and 10 from J, leaving 28 bases between them. Germline CDR1 and CDR2: SEHNR and FQNEAQ (reference sequence). CDR3 coding DNA: TGTGCCAGCAGGCCAGACCCGGGTCGGGCAGGGGATCACGAGCAGTTCTTC. This sequence encodes CASRPDPGRAGDHEQFF.

The chain recombines TRBV7-3 with TRBJ2-2; D unclear. This CDR3 contains 14 residues. CDR1 is SGHTA and CDR2 is FQGTGA in the germline V gene. Trimming cost V 5 bases and J 1 base, with 8 bases left between them. In nucleotides, the CDR3 is TGTGCCAGCAGCCCCCGACTGAACACCGGGGAGCTGTTTTTT. As protein: CASSPRLNTGELFF.

The CDR3 sequence is CASSVEGQGQQYF. The CDR3 nucleotides are TGCGCCAGCAGCGTGGAGGGGCAGGGCCAGCAGTACTTC. V usage is TRBV5-1 and J usage is TRBJ2-7; D is possibly TRBD2 (6 bases). Germline CDR1 is SGHRS and CDR2 is YFSETQ. Between the trimmed V and J ends, which lost 4 bases and 8 bases, there was a span of 16 bases. The length of the CDR3 is 13 residues.

The chain has TRBV7-4 and TRBJ1-2, with D possibly TRBD1 on 5 matching bases. Trimming left V 0 bases short and J 4 bases short, with 12 bases between. The germline gives CDR1 SGHVT, CDR2 SQSDAQ. The CDR3 covers 15 residues. The CDR3, as DNA: TGTGCCAGCAGCTTAGCTAGGCAGGGCCTCTATGGCTACACCTTC. Translating gives CASSLARQGLYGYTF.

The rearrangement joins TRBV7-8 to TRBJ1-2; a possible D gene is TRBD1 (5 bases). The CDR3 has 14 amino acids. Per the germline V gene, CDR1 is SGHVS and CDR2 is FQNEAQ. Trimming left V 5 bases short and J 4 bases short, with 14 bases between. CDR3 in amino acids: CASSPRDGGYGYTF. Here the CDR3 DNA reads TGTGCCAGCAGCCCCCGGGACGGCGGCTATGGCTACACCTTC. The full variable domain, in which reference TRBV7-8 and TRBJ1-2 provide the parts outside the CDR3, is GAGVSQSPRYKVAKRGQDVALRCDPISGHVSLFWYQQALGQGPEFLTYFQNEAQLDKSGLPSDRFFAERPEGSVSTLKIQRTQQEDSAVYLCASSPRDGGYGYTFGSGTRLTVV.

The rearrangement uses TRBV5-4 and TRBJ1-5; no clear D. The CDR3 extends over 13 amino acids. The V gene's germline CDR1 is SGHNT and CDR2 YYREEE (reference sequence). V lost 0 bases, J lost 3 bases, and 4 bases lay in between. Written as DNA, the CDR3 is TGTGCCAGCAGCTTGGACTCCAATCAGCCCCAGCATTTT. It yields the protein CASSLDSNQPQHF.

The V call is TRBV7-2, the J call TRBJ1-6, with D perhaps matching TRBD1 (6 bases). The CDR3 is 20 residues long. The V end was cut by 0 bases, the J end by 10 bases, with 28 bases between. Germline values: CDR1 SGHTA, CDR2 FQGNSA. DNA of the CDR3: TGTGCCAGCAGCTTAGCCTCGCCTCCCGAAATCCGGGTTAGGGGGTCACCCCTCCACTTT. It is translated as CASSLASPPEIRVRGSPLHF.

This clone is medium-sized within its sample. This chain uses TRBV7-9 with TRBJ2-7, with a possible D match to TRBD1 (7 bases). Trimming cost V 5 bases and J 5 bases, with 16 bases left between them. CDR3 length equals 14 residues. CDR1 and CDR2 (germline): SEHNR, FQNEAQ (reference sequence). In nucleotides, the CDR3 is TGTGCCAGCAGCCAACCCCAGGGGGGCCACGAGCAGTACTTC. Translated: CASSQPQGGHEQYF.

There are many counts of this clone. The chain recombines TRBV5-6 with TRBJ1-2; D may be TRBD1 (6 bases). This CDR3 is built from 12 residues. The V end was cut by 5 bases, the J end by 8 bases, with 13 bases between. Germline values: CDR1 SGHDT, CDR2 YYEEEE. The CDR3 sequence: CASREGEGGYTF. CDR3 DNA sequence: TGTGCCAGCAGGGAGGGGGAGGGAGGCTACACCTTC.

V usage is TRBV7-7 and J usage is TRBJ2-5, with D tentatively TRBD1 or TRBD2 (5 bases each). CDR1 is SSHAT, CDR2 FNYEAQ, per germline (reference sequence). Trimming pared 5 bases from V and 2 bases from J, leaving 9 bases between. CDR3 length: 13 residues. CDR3 loop: CASSREGQETQYF. DNA of the CDR3: TGTGCCAGCAGCCGAGAGGGGCAAGAGACCCAGTACTTC.

The J gene is TRBJ2-3, the V gene TRBV7-6, with 10 positions matching TRBD2. The CDR3 has 18 amino acids. V lost 5 bases and J lost 2; bases outside the gene matches: 13. Germline CDR1 SGHVS, CDR2 FNYEAQ. CDR3 amino acids: CASSLYPTSGAPTDTQYF. The CDR3 DNA is TGTGCCAGCAGCCTTTATCCCACTAGCGGGGCCCCCACAGATACGCAGTATTTT. The whole variable domain, filled in from reference TRBV7-6 and TRBJ2-3, reads GAGVSQSPRYKVTKRGQDVALRCDPISGHVSLYWYRQALGQGPEFLTYFNYEAQQDKSGLPNDRFSAERPEGSISTLTIQRTEQRDSAMYRCASSLYPTSGAPTDTQYFGPGTRLTVL.

This clone occurred many times. The chain is built from TRBV19 and TRBJ1-6; the D gene is possibly TRBD1 (5 bases). The germline gives CDR1 LNHDA, CDR2 SQIVND (reference sequence). There are 13 residues in the CDR3. V shed 0 bases and J shed 10 bases, with 7 bases lying between them. The CDR3 DNA reads as TGTGCCAGTAGTATAGATGGGGGGTCACCCCTCCACTTT. Translating gives CASSIDGGSPLHF.

This rearrangement joins TRBV5-1 to TRBJ2-3; D may be TRBD1 (6 bases). Trimming stripped 3 bases from V and 2 bases from J, with 10 bases between. The CDR3 totals 14 residues. Germline CDR1 reads SGHRS; CDR2 reads YFSETQ. The CDR3: CASSSDRNTDTQYF. The CDR3 nucleotides are TGCGCCAGCAGCTCTGACAGGAACACAGATACGCAGTATTTT.

The chain recombines TRBV5-6 with TRBJ2-3, with 9 bases lining up with TRBD2. Trimming removed 5 bases from V and 2 bases from J; junction bases left unmatched: 3. From germline, CDR1 is SGHDT and CDR2 YYEEEE. The CDR3 sequence is 14 residues long. CDR3 bases: TGTGCCAGCAGACCTAGCGGGGACACAGATACGCAGTATTTT. It encodes CASRPSGDTDTQYF. Combining the CDR3 with reference TRBV5-6 and TRBJ2-3 gives the whole variable domain DAGVTQSPTHLIKTRGQQVTLRCSPKSGHDTVSWYQQALGQGPQFIFQYYEEEERQRGNFPDRFSGHQFPNYSSELNVNALLLGDSALYLCASRPSGDTDTQYFGPGTRLTVL.

The V call is TRBV9, the J call TRBJ2-1; 10 bases fit TRBD1. Germline V CDR1 and CDR2: SGDLS, YYNGEE. Trimming removed 4 bases from V and 4 bases from J; junction bases left unmatched: 5. The CDR3 totals 15 residues. DNA for the CDR3: TGTGCCAGCAGCCAGGGACAGGGGCTTTACAATGAGCAGTTCTTC. Translating it yields CASSQGQGLYNEQFF. The full variable domain, with the rest looked up from reference TRBV9 and TRBJ2-1, is DSGVTQTPKHLITATGQRVTLRCSPRSGDLSVYWYQQSLDQGLQFLIQYYNGEERAKGNILERFSAQQFPDLHSELNLSSLELGDSALYFCASSQGQGLYNEQFFGPGTRLTVL.

The chain joins TRBV4-3 to TRBJ1-1; a possible D gene is TRBD1 (6 bases). This CDR3 contains 13 residues. CDR1 is LGHNA and CDR2 is YSLEER in the germline V gene. V was clipped by 1 base and J by 8 bases, with 11 bases between them. The CDR3 DNA follows: TGCGCCAGCAGCCAAGGTGGACAGACCGAAGCTTTCTTT. Amino acid sequence: CASSQGGQTEAFF.

V and J are TRBV7-9 and TRBJ1-6; 8 bases map to TRBD1. This CDR3 has 16 amino acids. Looked up from germline, CDR1 is SEHNR and CDR2 is FQNEAQ (reference sequence). J was trimmed by 4 bases and V by 0 bases; bases with no gene match: 2. The CDR3 here is CASSLAGQEYNSPLHF. The CDR3 DNA reads TGTGCCAGCAGCTTAGCGGGACAGGAATATAATTCACCCCTCCACTTT.

The chain combines TRBV30 with TRBJ1-5; no clear D. V lost 1 base to trimming and J lost 0 bases, with 10 bases between them. Germline CDR1 and CDR2: GTSNPN and SVGIG (reference sequence). The CDR3 sequence is 15 residues long. The DNA of the CDR3 is TGTGCCTGGAGTGGTGGTTCCTATAGCAATCAGCCCCAGCATTTT. It is translated as CAWSGGSYSNQPQHF.

The chain carries TRBV7-2 and TRBJ1-1; 8 bases align to TRBD1. The trim removed 5 bases at V and 7 bases at J, leaving 12 bases unmatched. CDR1 and CDR2 from the germline V gene are SGHTA and FQGNSA. The CDR3 spans 15 residues. The CDR3 bases are TGTGCCAGCAGCCCCACGCCCAGGGGGCCGGTTGAAGCTTTCTTT. Translation gives CASSPTPRGPVEAFF. The full variable domain, completed using reference TRBV7-2 and TRBJ1-1, is GAGVSQSPSNKVTEKGKDVELRCDPISGHTALYWYRQSLGQGLEFLIYFQGNSAPDKSGLPSDRFSAERTGGSVSTLTIQRTQQEDSAVYLCASSPTPRGPVEAFFGQGTRLTVV.